This T cell receptor (beta chain) was sequenced during a study of beta chain bispecific antibodies for T cell cancers (dated by TCRdb to the early 2020s). About the full investigation: Healthy donor T cells were cocultured with T cell leukemia lines and bispecific antibodies, and TRBV sequencing of the surviving cells was then used to measure how much each TRBV family was depleted.

What the research found in general, with its limitations: Leukemia cell line cells were mixed with normal T cells in each sequenced sample, and most of the targeted TRBV signal was derived from the leukemia cells rather than from the normal T cells.

T cells were expanded from blood mononuclear cells for around three days using either anti-CD3 antibody OKT3 or CD3/CD28 Dynabeads. The expanded T cells were grown in RPMI 1640 containing roughly 10% fetal bovine serum, recombinant human IL-2 (roughly 94 IU/ml) and IL-7 (roughly 5 ng/ml). Cocultures combined 5 x 10^4 normal T cells with 5 x 10^4 target cells and bispecific antibody in about 100 ul, incubated about 17 hours at 37°C. Every bispecific antibody was made of two single-chain variable fragments expressed in a single-chain diabody format with a His tag. The effector T cells were obtained from healthy human donors, with peripheral blood mononuclear cells isolated from leukapheresis samples by Ficoll density gradient centrifugation. Libraries incorporated unique molecular identifier barcodes, which were used to quantify clonotypes. Qiagen AllPrep DNA/RNA Micro kits were used to isolate total RNA, and an Agilent TapeStation was used to check RNA quality. TCR beta libraries were constructed by 5' RACE, in which cDNA synthesis was followed by two PCR steps with TCR beta constant-region gene-specific primers. Sequencing of the TCR beta libraries was done on an Illumina MiSeq platform. In the original analysis: Reads were processed with MIGEC, MiXCR and VDJtools. Clonotype frequency was computed as the clonotype's share of unique molecular identifiers among all unique molecular identifiers in the sample. TCRdb reanalyzed the raw reads on its own, using fastp at Q25 for trimming and MiXCR for clone calling, and kept in-frame beta chains. A single entry per CDR3 protein holds the most common genes and DNA from its merged rows. Clone size and V and J calls follow TCRdb, not the original study. In all, the sample holds 21,000 or so distinct CDR3 sequences, and 2.6% of those were seen once. 30% to 35% of the sample belongs to the ten largest clones.

This clonotype was picked up many times. Its cognate antigen has yet to be identified. No base qualities exist here, and no much larger clone lies one base off it. Sequenced: healthy donor T cells cultured with leukemia cells. The source of this sequence is a human donor in good health. Some clones in this sample may be carry-over from other donors' samples.

The sequence in DNA is TGTGCCAGCAGAGAGACAGGGGGCGACTATGGCTACACCTTC. It encodes CASRETGGDYGYTF. Rearrangement joined TRBV7-9 to TRBJ1-2; TRBD1 fits 10 bases in the junction. CDR3 length: 14 amino acids, cysteine to phenylalanine. The read is trimmed to its CDR3 DNA, 42 bases read in frame from base 1. Trimmed from V: 6 bases; trimmed from J: 3 bases; junction bases lacking a gene match: 4. CDR1 and CDR2 are drawn from the germline V gene (reference sequence): SEHNR, FQNEAQ.